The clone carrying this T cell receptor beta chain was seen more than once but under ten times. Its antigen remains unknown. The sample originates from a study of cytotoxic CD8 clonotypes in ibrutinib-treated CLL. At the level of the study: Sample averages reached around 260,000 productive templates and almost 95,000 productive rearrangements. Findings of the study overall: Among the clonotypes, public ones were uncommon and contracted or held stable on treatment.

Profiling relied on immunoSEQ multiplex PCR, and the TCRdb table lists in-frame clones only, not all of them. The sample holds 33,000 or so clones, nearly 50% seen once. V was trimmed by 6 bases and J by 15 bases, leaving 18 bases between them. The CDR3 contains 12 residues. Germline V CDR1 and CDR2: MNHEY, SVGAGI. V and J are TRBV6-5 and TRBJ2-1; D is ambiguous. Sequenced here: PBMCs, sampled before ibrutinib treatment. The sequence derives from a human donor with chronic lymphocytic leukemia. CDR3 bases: TGTGCCAGCAGACGAGACGACTTCGATTTGTTCTTC. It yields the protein CASRRDDFDLFF.